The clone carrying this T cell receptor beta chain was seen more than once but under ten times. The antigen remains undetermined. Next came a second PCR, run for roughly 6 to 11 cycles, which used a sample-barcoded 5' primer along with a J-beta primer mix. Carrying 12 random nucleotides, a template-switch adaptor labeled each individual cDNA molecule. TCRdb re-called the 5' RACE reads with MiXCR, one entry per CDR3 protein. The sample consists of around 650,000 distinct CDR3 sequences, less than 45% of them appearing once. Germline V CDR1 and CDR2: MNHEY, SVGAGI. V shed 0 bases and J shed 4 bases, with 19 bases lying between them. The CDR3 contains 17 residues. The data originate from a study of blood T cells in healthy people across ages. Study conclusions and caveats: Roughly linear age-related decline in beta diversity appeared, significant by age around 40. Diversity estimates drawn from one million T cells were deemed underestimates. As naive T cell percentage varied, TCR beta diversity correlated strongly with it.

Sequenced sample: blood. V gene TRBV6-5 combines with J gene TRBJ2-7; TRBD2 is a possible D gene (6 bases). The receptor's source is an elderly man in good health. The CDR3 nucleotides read TGTGCCAGCAGTTACTCGCTCCGGGCCTCCCTAGCGTACGAGCAGTACTTC. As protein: CASSYSLRASLAYEQYF.